This T cell receptor beta chain was identified during a study of cytomegalovirus exposure and HLA in healthy donors. Use of 60 Vbeta and 13 Jbeta primers characterized the PCR. The data were produced by immunoSEQ multiplex PCR, yet TCRdb's version contains in-frame clones alone and is incomplete. This sample lists about 200,000 clones; its ten largest clones have approximately 0.74%. This CDR3 region has 15 residues. The V gene's germline CDR1 is GTSNPN and CDR2 SVGIG (reference sequence). Trimming took off 3 bases at V and 10 bases at J, with 22 bases between the two ends. The receptor was derived from a boy aged 10-17 years in good health and CMV-seronegative. This chain connects TRBV30 to TRBJ2-1; weak D call: TRBD2 (7 bases). The sequencing input was PBMCs. CDR3 DNA sequence: TGTGCCTGGAGAGGGAGAAGAGGGGGGGAGGGGGAGCAGTTCTTC. This encodes CAWRGRRGGEGEQFF.